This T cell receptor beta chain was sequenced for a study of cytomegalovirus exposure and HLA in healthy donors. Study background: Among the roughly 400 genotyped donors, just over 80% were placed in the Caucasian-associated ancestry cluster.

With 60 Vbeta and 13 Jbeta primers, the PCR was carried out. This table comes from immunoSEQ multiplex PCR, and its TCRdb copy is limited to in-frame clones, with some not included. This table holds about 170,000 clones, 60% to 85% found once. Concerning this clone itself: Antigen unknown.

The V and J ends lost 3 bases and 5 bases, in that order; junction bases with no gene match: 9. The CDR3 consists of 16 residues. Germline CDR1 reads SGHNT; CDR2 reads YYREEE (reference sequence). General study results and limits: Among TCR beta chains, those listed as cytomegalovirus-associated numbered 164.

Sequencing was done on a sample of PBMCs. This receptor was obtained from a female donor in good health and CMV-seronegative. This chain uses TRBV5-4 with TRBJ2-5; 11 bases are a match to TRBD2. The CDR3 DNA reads TGTGCCAGCAGCTCTAAACTAGCGGGGGCGCGGGAGACCCAGTACTTC. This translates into CASSSKLAGARETQYF. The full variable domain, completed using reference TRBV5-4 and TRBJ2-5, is ETGVTQSPTHLIKTRGQQVTLRCSSQSGHNTVSWYQQALGQGPQFIFQYYREEENGRGNFPPRFSGLQFPNYSSELNVNALELDDSALYLCASSSKLAGARETQYFGPGTRLLVL.